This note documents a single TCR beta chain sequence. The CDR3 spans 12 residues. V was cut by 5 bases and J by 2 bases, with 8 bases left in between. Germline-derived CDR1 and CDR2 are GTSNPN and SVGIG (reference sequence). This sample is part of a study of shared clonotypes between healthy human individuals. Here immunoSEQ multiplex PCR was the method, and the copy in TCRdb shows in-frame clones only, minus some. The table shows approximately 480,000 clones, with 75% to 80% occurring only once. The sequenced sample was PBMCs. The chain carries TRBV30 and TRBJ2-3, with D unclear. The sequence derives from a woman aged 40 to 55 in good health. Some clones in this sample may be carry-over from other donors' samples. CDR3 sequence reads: CAWGKVTDTQYF. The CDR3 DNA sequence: TGTGCCTGGGGGAAGGTCACAGATACGCAGTATTTT.